This T cell receptor beta chain stems from a study of T-cell memory formation after mild COVID-19. Study details: TCR clusters showed largely donor specificity. Findings of the study overall: Pre-infection memory harbored some responding clones, suggesting cross-reactive memory joined. Contracting CD8+ clones were enriched in EMRA, CD4+ mainly in CM and EM. Clones shrinking from day 15 to 85 showed even CD4/CD8 mixes; later expanders tilted CD4+.

TCRdb itself ran the 5' RACE reads through MiXCR, one entry per CDR3 protein. This table holds 80,000 to 130,000 distinct CDR3 sequences, roughly 11% found once. The CDR3 is 18 amino acids. Germline-derived CDR1 and CDR2 are LNHDA and SQIVND (reference sequence). V gave up 6 bases and J gave up 6 bases; unmatched junction bases: 20. This clonotype was counted a few times. The antigen remains undetermined. The sequenced sample consisted of PBMCs or a T cell subset sorted from them (not recorded which). The genes are TRBV19 and TRBJ1-1, with 9 bases lining up with TRBD1. The sequence came from a young man who had mild COVID-19 (a few samples of this study predate the infection). Cell type and time point are not known. CDR3 bases: TGTGCCAGTAGCCCCACCGGGACAGGGAGTCAGTTAAACGCTGAAGCTTTCTTT. This codes for CASSPTGTGSQLNAEAFF.